This T cell receptor (beta chain) originates from a study of blood T cell repertoires in COVID-19. TCRdb's table, derived via immunoSEQ multiplex PCR, lists solely in-frame clones and lacks some. Found here are around 46,000 clones, over 70% of them singletons; the top ten hold 2% to 2.5%. The CDR3 sequence is 15 residues long. V gave up 6 bases and J gave up 2 bases; unmatched junction bases: 4. Per germline, CDR1 LGHDT and CDR2 YNNKEL (reference sequence). The J gene is TRBJ2-1, the V gene TRBV3-1 (or the pseudogene TRBV3-2); the match to TRBD1 covers 10 bases. The sequence was collected from a woman of 80 years or more with COVID-19, enrolled during active disease. The sample was peripheral blood. The CDR3 loop reads CASRTGTGAYNEQFF. CDR3 nucleotides: TGTGCCAGCAGAACCGGGACAGGGGCCTACAATGAGCAGTTCTTC.